The sequence of this T cell receptor (beta chain) was determined in a study of control samples from healthy donors and cancer patients. Using immunoSEQ multiplex PCR, the repertoire was profiled, and TCRdb retains in-frame clones only, with some absent. The sample shows fewer than 200,000 clones, approximately 92% of them seen only once. The CDR3 consists of 13 residues. V lost 3 bases, J lost 2 bases, and 7 bases lay in between. The chain employs TRBV12-3 or TRBV12-4 and TRBJ1-2; possibly TRBD1 for D (5 bases). Sequenced material: blood. The receptor was derived from a woman aged 55 to 70 in good health. The DNA for the CDR3 is TGTGCCAGCAGTTTGGGACCGAACTATGGCTACACCTTC. Protein product: CASSLGPNYGYTF.